This T cell receptor beta chain was sequenced in a study of blood T cell repertoires in COVID-19. Study-wide context: COVID-19 samples collected from the United States, Italy and Spain covered acute and convalescent phases. T cells, B-cell-depleted T cells, or PBMCs supplied cDNA or gDNA.

Repertoires were generated with immunoSEQ multiplex PCR, while TCRdb's copy carries only in-frame clones and drops some. The sample shows over 120,000 clones, 60% to 80% of them seen only once. Recovered participants had two consecutive negative NP/OP PCR tests, healthcare professional clearance, or symptom resolution. The CDR3 runs to 16 residues. Germline V gene data show CDR1 as SEHNR and CDR2 as FQNEAQ (reference sequence). Trimming removed 5 bases from V and 4 bases from J, with 18 bases in between. This receptor was taken from a woman aged 50 to 60 who had recovered from COVID-19. Material for sequencing was PBMCs or T cells enriched from blood (not recorded which). This rearrangement joins TRBV7-9 to TRBJ1-5; possible D gene TRBD1, 5 bases. The CDR3 reads CASSPMGGEGNQPQHF. The DNA of the CDR3 is TGTGCCAGCAGCCCGATGGGAGGGGAAGGGAATCAGCCCCAGCATTTT.